This T cell receptor (beta chain) was found in a study of cytomegalovirus exposure and HLA in healthy donors (dated by TCRdb to between 2016 and 2019). For the study in its entirety: An earlier analysis of some 500 of the donors reported 250 to 300 Gb of sequence data and some 100 million unique TCR beta sequences from some 180 million T cells. An early release that covered 500 to 800 HLA-typed donors contained about 300 gigabases of sequencing data and roughly 84 million unique TCR sequences. Of the approximately 400 genotyped donors, 81% fell in the genetic ancestry cluster associated with self-reported Caucasian donors. The study aimed to test whether signatures of past pathogen exposure could be identified by cataloging public T cell receptors. The study profiled the T cell repertoires of about 720 subjects by immunosequencing and related them to cytomegalovirus serostatus. Besides the first cohort of roughly 700 subjects, a separate validation cohort made up of roughly 120 different subjects was used. To predict cytomegalovirus infection status, the study brought together high-throughput TCR immunosequencing, statistical association of individual TCRs with disease status, and machine learning. To study patterns of TCR occurrence, a later analysis re-analyzed previously published TCR beta repertoires from around 660 donors and added high-resolution HLA genotyping. Rather than using new phenotypic data, the later analysis identified candidate immune exposures from TCR beta sequences and from how often those sequences occurred across donors. An earlier analysis of around 580 of the donors used high-throughput TCR beta sequencing to judge whether each TCR beta V gene segment behaved as functional or pseudogenic. Alongside the repertoire data, information on donor age, sex, ethnicity and CMV serostatus was compiled. A later genetic analysis used genome-wide SNP genotypes for about 55% of the 666 donors, treating that subset as a discovery cohort. All discovery cohort repertoires had been generated on a single sequencing platform. HLA typing included class I and class II loci at four-digit resolution. Typing coverage varied by locus: roughly 620-640 donors for A, B, C, DRB1 and DQB1; approximately 520 for DQA1; more than 600 for DPA1; 400 to 480 for DPB1. Roughly five DR-DQ haplotypes were handled as single units for association and clustering, since linkage in the cohort was strong. Among 398 genotyped donors of the cohort, an average of 235,054 unique TCR beta nucleotide sequences were sequenced per donor, roughly a sixth of them non-productive. General study outcomes and caveats: Correlated functional status among segregating V segments might be attributable to linkage disequilibrium, but an unknown experimental factor could not be ruled out. Presence/absence analyses assumed roughly uniform sequencing depth across donors, an assumption that may not hold. In a later genetic analysis, fewer N-insertions in productive TCRs were reported among donors in an Asian-associated ancestry cluster than the roughly 710-donor mean. A cluster of highly shared sequence variants was judged likely to represent a technical artifact of the sequencing pipeline. Seventeen rarely observed V segments, including chromosome 9 orphons, were excluded from the earlier analysis of about 600 of the donors because counts were too low. According to a later analysis, most CMV-associated TCR beta chains appeared to be HLA-restricted, and the HLA associations seemed to be driven largely by CMV exposure. The authors suggested that the approach could potentially be generalized to other disease states and immunological phenotypes. Some IMGT-functional V segments, including TRBV6-2 and TRBV6-3, could not be told apart with the 87-base-pair reads, so those segments were excluded. Strong co-occurrence of HLA alleles, especially DR and DQ, made assigning TCR associations to individual alleles difficult. A total of around 150 TCR beta chains were listed by the study as associated with cytomegalovirus. In a later analysis, the rate of TCR association differed among HLA loci, with DRB1 alleles having the most associated TCRs and HLA-C alleles having the fewest. The classifier was reported to diagnose cytomegalovirus status with high specificity and sensitivity in both the original and validation cohorts. V-gene and J-gene trimming of TCR beta chains was associated with a missense DCLRE1C variant in a later genetic analysis, and the association was replicated in an independent cohort. Several of the top co-occurrence clusters appeared to be linked to parvovirus B19, influenza, CMV and Epstein-Barr virus, according to a later analysis. In vitro tests confirmed that a few of the cytomegalovirus-associated TCR beta chains recognize cytomegalovirus antigens. Most TCR sequences were seen in very few donors, while some public TCRs were found in many individuals. A further reported finding was that TCR beta sequences accurately predicted the HLA-A and HLA-B alleles for most subjects in the first cohort. For the cohort, immune exposure information was limited to CMV serostatus. This cohort had only TCR beta chains sequenced, and the lack of alpha or paired-chain data limited which features could be detected. Because some donors lacked HLA typing at each locus, the association tests relied only on the typed subset. In a later analysis, HLA-associated TCR beta chains showed more clonal expansion and lower generation probabilities than non-associated chains that were equally common. In an earlier analysis of some 540 of the donors, most TCR beta V segments appeared in productive rearrangements about 87% or about 30% of the time, broadly matching IMGT annotations. At a false discovery rate of 0.05, a later analysis linked fewer than 20,000 TCR beta sequences to specific HLA alleles.

Library construction relied on the immunoSEQ multiplex PCR assay. For the multiplex PCR, a mixture combining 60 forward primers for TCR Vbeta segments and 13 reverse primers for TCR Jbeta segments was used. The CDR3 region of rearranged TCR beta genes was amplified from genomic DNA with a multiplex PCR assay. On the Illumina HiSeq System, the amplified TCR beta libraries were sequenced as 87-base-pair reads. The paper's processing steps were these. Across the 670 or so repertoires, a later analysis counted tens of millions of unique TCR beta chains, 9 million to 14 million of which were shared by at least two donors. Raw reads were error-corrected and collapsed into unique sequences by a nearest-neighbor algorithm in which closely related sequences were merged to remove PCR and sequencing errors. To assign V, D and J gene segments, CDR3 sequences were aligned to IMGT reference sequences. Each retained sequence needed at least a six-nucleotide match to both a V gene segment and a J gene segment. Rearrangements were classified as productive when the CDR3 lacked stop codons and remained in frame with V and J, and all other rearrangements were classified as non-productive. CDR3 was defined by IMGT convention, running from the second conserved V-encoded cysteine to the conserved J-encoded phenylalanine. In an earlier analysis of more than 550 of the donors, sequences lacking an unambiguous match to a single V gene segment were excluded. In an earlier analysis of some 590 of the donors, a V segment was called functional when productive rearrangements were above 56.7%, and segregating when the standard deviation between donors exceeded 5%. To diagnose cytomegalovirus status from the catalog of TCR beta chain sequences, a statistical classification framework was built. In a later analysis, TCR nucleotide sequences were compared against IMGT/GENE-DB human TR gene sequences so that V and J genes could be assigned. In a later analysis, CDR3 sequences and most-parsimonious VDJ recombination scenarios were assigned using the TCRdist pipeline. A later analysis defined each TCR beta chain by its CDR3 amino acid sequence plus V-gene family, and excluded reads lacking a unique V-gene family. In a later analysis, nearly 600 highly shared, low-generation-probability nucleotide sequences were removed to address suspected cross-contamination and a sequencing artifact. In a later analysis, a clonal expansion index for each public chain was calculated from normalized within-repertoire ranks of inferred template counts. Generation probabilities in a later analysis came from a VDJ recombination model fitted to out-of-frame rearrangements, and those results were checked against IGoR. Hypergeometric tests were used in a later analysis to score TCR-TCR, TCR-HLA and TCR-CMV co-occurrence, with a repertoire-size bias correction applied to the TCR pairs. In a later analysis, false discovery rates were estimated by permuting HLA or CMV assignments 20 times. A later analysis grouped co-occurring TCRs with DBSCAN, adding TCRdist sequence similarity when clustering within HLA-allele-positive subsets. Repertoires with fewer than 30,000 or more than 120,000 public chains, plus five repertoires with anomalous nucleotide sharing, were excluded from co-occurrence clustering. TCRdb stores this immuneACCESS table with in-frame sequences only. Part of the clones is absent; in the studies checked, under half of the shortfall reflects unresolved V genes, and no reason is known for the rest. Clone size and V and J calls were adopted from that table, with D and trimming inferred from the DNA. The sample table holds around 150,000 clones. The ten largest clones capture roughly 2.5% of the sample.

The cohort consisted of more than 650 healthy bone marrow donors. At the time of sampling, all cohort members were nominally healthy, though unrecorded immune exposures were likely present. The donor tested CMV seronegative, placing the donor among the 350 to 400 seronegative members of the cohort. A peripheral blood sample was collected from each donor, and TCR beta sequencing was performed on peripheral blood mononuclear cells. Genomic DNA extraction from the blood cell samples was performed with the Qiagen DNeasy Blood Extraction Kit. From the cysteine up to the phenylalanine, the CDR3 has a length of 18 residues. Only the CDR3 part of the read is kept: 54 bases, read in frame from the first base. Relative to germline, V is missing 5 bases and J is missing 0 bases, with 9 bases of the junction outside any gene match. CDR1 and CDR2 were assigned from the germline V gene (reference sequence) as LNHDA and SQIVND.

On this clone itself: Its target antigen remains unknown.

The specimen was PBMCs. This sequence originates from a man in his forties or fifties in good health and CMV-seronegative. The chain was built from TRBV19 and TRBJ2-6; 8 central bases correspond to TRBD1. The nucleotide sequence reads as follows: TGTGCCAGTAGTGCGTCGGACAGGGCCCTCTCTGGGGCCAACGTCCTGACTTTC. Its translation reads: CASSASDRALSGANVLTF. Joined to the reference TRBV19 and TRBJ2-6 proteins, this CDR3 gives the full variable domain: DGGITQSPKYLFRKEGQNVTLSCEQNLNHDAMYWYRQDPGQGLRLIYYSQIVNDFQKGDIAEGYSVSREKKESFPLTVTSAQKNPTAFYLCASSASDRALSGANVLTFGAGSRLTVL.